The TCR beta chain described here comes from a study of T cell responses to AZD1222 COVID-19 vaccine. Deletions cut 4 bases from V and 0 bases from J, with 7 bases between. Germline V gives CDR1 SNHLY, CDR2 FYNNEI. The CDR3 sequence is 15 residues long. Sequencing was performed with immunoSEQ multiplex PCR; in TCRdb, only in-frame clones are kept and a portion is missing. Altogether some 150,000 clones are present, about 92% being singletons, with the ten largest covering 3.5% to 5%. The chain employs TRBV2 and TRBJ1-6; maybe TRBD1 (5 bases). This sequence originates from an adult in good health. The sample in question was peripheral blood, obtained on day 0 of AZD1222 vaccination. CDR3: CASSGQSSYNSPLHF. The CDR3, as DNA: TGTGCCAGCAGTGGACAGAGCTCCTATAATTCACCCCTCCACTTT. Looking up the rest from reference TRBV2 and TRBJ1-6 gives the full variable domain: EPEVTQTPSHQVTQMGQEVILRCVPISNHLYFYWYRQILGQKVEFLVSFYNNEISEKSEIFDDQFSVERPDGSNFTLKIRSTKLEDSAMYFCASSGQSSYNSPLHFGNGTRLTVT.